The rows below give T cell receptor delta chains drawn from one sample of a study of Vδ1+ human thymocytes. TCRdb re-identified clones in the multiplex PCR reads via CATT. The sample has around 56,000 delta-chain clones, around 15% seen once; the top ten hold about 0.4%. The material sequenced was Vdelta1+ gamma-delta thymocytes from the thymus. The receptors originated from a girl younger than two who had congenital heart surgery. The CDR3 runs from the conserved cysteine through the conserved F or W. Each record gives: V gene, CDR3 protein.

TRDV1,CALGDWGTLINTDKLIF
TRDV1,CALGELKTSYDGGYASFDKLIF
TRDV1,CALGETLLRRLDGPYTDKLIF
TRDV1,CALGELEPSPYSGGDTDKLIF
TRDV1,CALSSYATGRYTDKLIF
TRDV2,CACDTRPLANFDKLIF
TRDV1,CALGEHAWGLNTDKLIF
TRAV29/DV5,CAANPIPTLLGDTGKLIF
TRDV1,CALGRSTKYTDKLIF
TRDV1,CALGELRSSRTGGFYTDKLIF
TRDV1,CALGDFPKSSYWFWTSEKGSFDKLIF
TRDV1,CALGAFTGGTYTDKLIF
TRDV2,CACDTFLLGDTTDKLIF
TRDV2,CACDTAHPKLIF
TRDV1,CALGSPWRAAYTDKLIF
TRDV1,CALGDFPPEYYHWSYKLIF
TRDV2,CACDHHPMNGGLVVGTDKLIF
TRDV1,CALGEFPSWGTTDKLIF
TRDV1,CALGEVTRYGPVPSTTDKLIF
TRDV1,CALGVPAVLRRTLDADKLIF
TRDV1,CALGEWPSPYWGMAGQQSYTDKLIF
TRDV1,CALGELGESRMARANTGGYKGCPDKLIF
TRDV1,CALGERPFGIEYTDKLIF
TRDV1,CALGGCLLTSTGGDTDKLIF
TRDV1,CALGARQAVLILGDNTDKLIF
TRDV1,CALGELGLRVGDRQTDKLIF
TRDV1,CALDFWSGENLYTDKLIF
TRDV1,CALGVDYLLRYTDKLIF
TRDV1,CALGEPTFLRVPSSRGEFCTDKLIF
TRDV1,CALGDIPSYAGGGYSRPDKLIF
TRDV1,CALSAHSRLGDNLTIF
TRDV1,CALGELPPRPLLGDTRIGYTDKLIF
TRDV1,CALGGASPHWGIRTDKLIF
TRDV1,CALARVGSSWGITDTDKLIF
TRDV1,CALGELPRDTHDKLIF
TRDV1,CALGYPEGVTSRRELIF
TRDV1,CALGELLGASDKLIF
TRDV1,CALGAEHFLWGDSDTDKLIF
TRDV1,CALGDAFPLDWGLPWGTDKLIF
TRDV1,CALGEPAPLYTDKLIF
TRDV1,CALGEGLLRRGYPWYTDKLIF
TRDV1,CALGEGVSELGDTRSYTDKLIF
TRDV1,CALGYWGIRLYTDKLIF
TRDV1,CALGEFSSLLGDWELIF
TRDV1,CALGEDSTYTDKLIF
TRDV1,CALGGLSYDLGYTDKLIF
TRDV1,CALGELRPFLRGGYGEDTDKLIF
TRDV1,CALGERAYGRIPDKLIF
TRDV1,CALGSYGGYTDKLIF
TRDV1,CALGELQRGRGNYTDKLIF
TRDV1,CALGERPIPTQRENDKLIF
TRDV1,CALGDYVGDLYTDKLIF
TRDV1,CALGERHSYPPRTGGWKGLYTDKLIF